These 32 T cell receptor beta chains were all obtained from the same sample, sequenced in a study of blood T cell repertoires in COVID-19. TCRdb's table, derived via immunoSEQ multiplex PCR, lists solely in-frame clones and lacks some. This table has 200,000 to 250,000 clones, 70% to 90% appearing once. Sequenced: peripheral blood. These receptors originate from a man aged 50 to 59 with COVID-19, enrolled during active disease.

This chain uses TRBV18 with TRBJ2-1; TRBD2 is a possible D gene (5 bases). V was cut by 6 bases and J by 8 bases, with 14 bases left in between. Germline V gene data show CDR1 as KGHSH and CDR2 as LQKENI. There are 13 residues in the CDR3. This chain's CDR3 is CASSPLREHEQFF. Written as DNA, the CDR3 is TGTGCCAGCTCCCCTTTGAGGGAGCATGAGCAGTTCTTC.

This chain connects TRBV20-1 to TRBJ2-7; 8 positions agree with TRBD1. This CDR3 comprises 12 residues. V was pared by 3 bases and J by 5 bases, with 3 bases of the junction left unmatched. The germline gives CDR1 DFQATT, CDR2 SNEGSKA (reference sequence). CDR3 in amino acids: CSASTGGHEQYF. The CDR3 nucleotides read TGCAGTGCTAGTACAGGGGGACACGAGCAGTACTTC.

The chain recombines TRBV7-3 with TRBJ2-7; no reliable D call. The germline V gene has CDR1 SGHTA and CDR2 FQGTGA. The CDR3 is 13 residues long. V lost 5 bases, J lost 6 bases, and 14 bases lay in between. The chain's CDR3 is CASSATVSSEQYF. In DNA form, the CDR3 reads TGTGCCAGCAGCGCTACAGTATCATCCGAGCAGTACTTC.

This sequence joins TRBV7-6 and TRBJ1-3, with TRBD1 matching 7 bases. The CDR3 runs 14 residues. Per germline, CDR1 SGHVS and CDR2 FNYEAQ. V was clipped by 5 bases and J by 2 bases; unmatched bases: 3. The CDR3 nucleotides read TGTGCCAGCAGCCGACAGGGAACTGGAAACACCATATATTTT. It codes for CASSRQGTGNTIYF.

The chain uses TRBV5-1 and TRBJ2-3; TRBD2 matches 9 bases. The CDR3 runs 18 residues. V shed 0 bases and J 2 bases; nucleotides not matched to a gene: 10. Germline V gene sequence: CDR1 SGHRS, CDR2 YFSETQ. The CDR3 sequence: CASSLGVEPSGTTDTQYF. CDR3 DNA: TGCGCCAGCAGCTTGGGGGTTGAGCCTAGCGGGACCACAGATACGCAGTATTTT.

The chain recombines TRBV18 with TRBJ1-2; D is unclear. The CDR3 has 16 residues. V was shortened by 2 bases and J by 4 bases, with 17 bases between the two germline ends. CDR1 is KGHSH, CDR2 LQKENI, per germline. The CDR3 DNA reads as TGTGCCAGCTCACCAGATTCTTCGGGGTACAGCTATGGCTACACCTTC. It yields the protein CASSPDSSGYSYGYTF.

V usage is TRBV6-1 and J usage is TRBJ2-7, with 9 bases fitting TRBD1. The V gene end was trimmed by 3 bases and the J gene end by 3 bases; junction bases not matched to a gene: 6. Germline V gene data show CDR1 as MNHNS and CDR2 as SASEGT. The CDR3 runs 15 residues. Written as DNA, the CDR3 is TGTGCCAGCAGTGAGGTCCGGGACAGGGTCTACGAGCAGTACTTC. As protein: CASSEVRDRVYEQYF.

The rearrangement joins TRBV7-9 to TRBJ1-1, with a possible D match to TRBD1 (6 bases). The CDR3 runs 15 residues. V lost 0 bases, J lost 1 base, and 9 bases lay in between. Germline V CDR1 and CDR2: SEHNR, FQNEAQ (reference sequence). The CDR3 loop is CASSLAWTENTEAFF. Here the CDR3 DNA reads TGTGCCAGCAGCTTAGCCTGGACAGAGAACACTGAAGCTTTCTTT.

CDR3 sequence reads: CASSLEGAREKLFF. In DNA form, the CDR3 reads TGTGCCAGCAGCCTAGAGGGGGCGCGTGAAAAACTGTTTTTT. The chain combines TRBV6-5 with TRBJ1-4; TRBD1 aligns across 7 bases. Germline CDR1 reads MNHEY; CDR2 reads SVGAGI. The CDR3 sequence is 14 residues long. Germline trimming cut 6 bases from V and 7 bases from J; bases unmatched to any gene: 8.

In its sample, this clone was seen once. This chain joins TRBV6-6 and TRBJ1-2; 8 bases map to TRBD1. Trimming took 0 bases from V and 2 from J; bases not matched to a gene: 5. Germline V gives CDR1 MNHNY, CDR2 SVGAGI (reference sequence). The CDR3 spans 16 residues. The CDR3 protein is CASSYSSGQGNYGYTF. CDR3 sequence (DNA): TGTGCCAGCAGTTACTCGTCCGGACAGGGCAACTATGGCTACACCTTC.

This chain joins TRBV20-1 and TRBJ2-3; D not resolved. Germline loops: CDR1 DFQATT, CDR2 SNEGSKA (reference sequence). The CDR3 has 12 residues. Trimming left V 7 bases short and J 2 bases short, with 10 bases between. CDR3 DNA: TGCAGTGGTACTGACTCCACAGATACGCAGTATTTT. Its protein is CSGTDSTDTQYF.

The V gene is TRBV7-6, the J gene TRBJ2-2, with 10 nucleotides matching TRBD1. Germline V gene data show CDR1 as SGHVS and CDR2 as FNYEAQ. Germline trimming cut 7 bases from V and 4 bases from J; bases unmatched to any gene: 6. The CDR3 contains 15 residues. This chain's CDR3 is CASKPGQGFTGELFF. Here the CDR3 DNA reads TGTGCCAGCAAGCCGGGACAGGGGTTCACCGGGGAGCTGTTTTTT.

The rearrangement links TRBV2 to TRBJ1-6, with TRBD1 matching over 10 bases. V shed 5 bases, J shed 9 bases, and the junction held 7 bases outside the gene matches. CDR1 is SNHLY, CDR2 FYNNEI, per germline. This CDR3 spans 15 amino acids. CDR3: CASSTTGTGVSPLHF. As DNA, the CDR3 is TGTGCCAGCAGTACCACCGGGACAGGGGTTTCACCCCTCCACTTT.

The V and J genes are TRBV10-1 and TRBJ2-2; the match to TRBD2 covers 7 bases. The CDR3 contains 15 residues. Germline-derived CDR1 and CDR2 are WNHNN and SYGVQD (reference sequence). With 8 bases clipped from V and 6 bases from J, the junction kept 12 bases outside the gene matches. The CDR3: CASQRSGIPPGELFF. The DNA of the CDR3 is TGCGCCAGCCAACGAAGCGGGATCCCCCCCGGGGAGCTGTTTTTT.

The chain employs TRBV5-1 and TRBJ2-1, with 8 bases identical to TRBD1. The CDR3 contains 16 residues. Germline-derived CDR1 and CDR2 are SGHRS and YFSETQ. J lost 2 bases, V lost 4 bases, and 8 bases had no gene match. The CDR3 nucleotides read TGCGCCAGCAGCGTGACAGGGGAAATTCCCTACAATGAGCAGTTCTTC. It codes for CASSVTGEIPYNEQFF.

The chain carries TRBV9 and TRBJ2-1, with 7 nucleotides matching TRBD2. There are 18 residues in the CDR3. Germline CDR1 is SGDLS and CDR2 is YYNGEE. Losses at the gene ends were 0 bases for V and 3 bases for J; bases not matched to a gene: 12. CDR3 residues: CASSVGPASGVNYNEQFF. DNA for the CDR3: TGTGCCAGCAGCGTAGGTCCCGCGAGCGGGGTTAACTACAATGAGCAGTTCTTC.

V is TRBV5-6 and J is TRBJ2-1; TRBD2 matches at 12 bases. The CDR3 is made up of 16 amino acids. The V gene end was trimmed by 3 bases and the J gene end by 4 bases; junction bases not matched to a gene: 5. The germline CDR1 and CDR2 sequences are SGHDT and YYEEEE. DNA of the CDR3: TGTGCCAGCAGCTCAAGGACTAGCGGGGTTTACAATGAGCAGTTCTTC. Its protein is CASSSRTSGVYNEQFF.

This clone was detected only once. This chain uses TRBV2 with TRBJ1-5; possible D gene TRBD1, 5 bases. The CDR3 consists of 15 residues. With 4 bases removed from V and 0 bases from J, the gap between germline ends came to 10 bases. Germline V lookup: CDR1 SNHLY, CDR2 FYNNEI. The CDR3 loop is CASSGGGGSNQPQHF. CDR3 in DNA: TGTGCCAGCAGTGGGGGCGGGGGTAGCAATCAGCCCCAGCATTTT.

J is TRBJ1-1 and V is TRBV2; 8 bases are shared with TRBD1. V was clipped by 6 bases and J by 4 bases; unmatched bases: 7. This CDR3 is built from 14 residues. Looked up from germline, CDR1 is SNHLY and CDR2 is FYNNEI. The CDR3 nucleotides read TGTGCCAGCAGGACAGGACAGGGTATCACTGAAGCTTTCTTT. Amino acids: CASRTGQGITEAFF.

This clone has more than one count but fewer than ten. This rearrangement joins TRBV27 to TRBJ1-5, with D perhaps TRBD1 (5 bases). There are 15 residues in the CDR3. Deletions cut 5 bases from V and 2 bases from J, with 13 bases between. CDR1 and CDR2 (germline): MNHEY, SMNVEV (reference sequence). The CDR3 loop reads CASSRQGEGNQPQHF. The CDR3 bases are TGTGCCAGCAGTCGTCAAGGGGAGGGCAATCAGCCCCAGCATTTT.

The V and J genes are TRBV30 and TRBJ1-5; D might be TRBD1 (5 bases). The germline V gene encodes CDR1 GTSNPN and CDR2 SVGIG (reference sequence). The V end was cut by 1 base, the J end by 6 bases, with 10 bases between. The CDR3 has 13 residues. As DNA, the CDR3 is TGTGCCTGGAGTGGGGGGGGGATTCAGCCCCAGCATTTT. Its translation: CAWSGGGIQPQHF.

As DNA, the CDR3 is TGCGCCAGCAGCTTACAGAATTCACCCCTCCACTTT. Translation: CASSLQNSPLHF. The gene calls are TRBV5-1 and TRBJ1-6; D remains unclear. V lost 2 bases and J 7 bases, leaving 4 bases between the germline ends. CDR3 length: 12 residues. The germline gives CDR1 SGHRS, CDR2 YFSETQ.

This sequence joins TRBV11-1 and TRBJ2-5; a weak D match, TRBD1 (5 bases). This CDR3 has 14 amino acids. Germline values: CDR1 SGHAT, CDR2 FQDESV (reference sequence). V lost 1 base and J lost 2, with 8 bases in between. CDR3 amino acids: CASSLGAGQETQYF. CDR3 sequence (DNA): TGTGCCAGCAGCTTAGGTGCAGGGCAAGAGACCCAGTACTTC. Drawing the rest from reference TRBV11-1 and TRBJ2-5, the complete variable domain is EAEVAQSPRYKITEKSQAVAFWCDPISGHATLYWYRQILGQGPELLVQFQDESVVDDSQLPKDRFSAERLKGVDSTLKIQPAELGDSAMYLCASSLGAGQETQYFGPGTRLLVL.

The J gene is TRBJ2-7, the V gene TRBV6-5; D remains unclear. CDR3 length: 13 residues. Germline CDR1 MNHEY, CDR2 SVGAGI. Deletions cut 2 bases from V and 4 bases from J, with 9 bases between. Here the CDR3 DNA reads TGTGCCAGCAGTTACCAAGACAAGTACGAGCAGTACTTC. Protein product: CASSYQDKYEQYF.

This clone was counted a few times. This chain links TRBV7-7 with TRBJ2-2, with TRBD2 matching over 13 bases. The CDR3 is 17 amino acids. V lost 5 bases and J lost 5; bases outside the gene matches: 8. Germline lookup yields CDR1 SSHAT and CDR2 FNYEAQ (reference sequence). The CDR3 DNA reads TGTGCCAGCAGCCCACTCCAGGGACTAGCGGGAACCGGGGAGCTGTTTTTT. Protein sequence: CASSPLQGLAGTGELFF.

The gene calls are TRBV11-2 and TRBJ2-1; 9 bases fit TRBD2. The CDR3 is made up of 13 amino acids. V dropped 3 bases and J dropped 8; count of bases not matched to a gene: 2. CDR1 and CDR2 from the germline V gene are SGHAT and FQNNGV. The CDR3 region is CASSFRTSDEQFF. CDR3 in DNA: TGTGCCAGCAGCTTCAGGACTAGCGATGAGCAGTTCTTC.

This sequence joins TRBV7-8 and TRBJ1-2; 10 bases are a match to TRBD1. J lost 5 bases, V lost 1 base, and 4 bases had no gene match. Germline CDR1 is SGHVS and CDR2 is FQNEAQ. This CDR3 comprises 15 residues. The CDR3 sequence is CASSLGGTGAYGYTF. The CDR3 DNA reads TGTGCCAGCAGCTTAGGCGGGACAGGGGCTTATGGCTACACCTTC.

This clone has just a few counts. V and J are TRBV12-3 or TRBV12-4 and TRBJ1-6; 7 positions match TRBD1. This CDR3 has 13 residues. V trimming: 7 bases; J trimming: 7 bases; junction bases outside the gene matches: 4. The CDR3, as DNA: TGTGCCAGCAAGAGGGGGCGAAATTCACCCCTCCACTTT. Translation gives CASKRGRNSPLHF.

The chain carries TRBV7-3 and TRBJ1-1; D might be TRBD1 (5 bases). Germline V gene sequence: CDR1 SGHTA, CDR2 FQGTGA. V dropped 7 bases and J dropped 4 bases, with 16 bases sitting between them. CDR3 length: 14 amino acids. The DNA for the CDR3 is TGTGCCAGCACTCAGGGATCGGAGAGCACTGAAGCTTTCTTT. This translates into CASTQGSESTEAFF.

This clone was observed once. The V call is TRBV12-3 or TRBV12-4, the J call TRBJ2-2; D possibly corresponds to TRBD1 (6 bases). V was cut by 4 bases and J by 6 bases, with 9 bases left in between. The CDR3 spans 13 residues. The CDR3 spells CASSSTGPGELFF. The CDR3 nucleotides are TGTGCCAGCAGTTCGACAGGACCCGGGGAGCTGTTTTTT.

This clone has more than one count but fewer than ten. V is TRBV5-1 and J is TRBJ2-7; 7 nucleotides align to TRBD1. The germline gives CDR1 SGHRS, CDR2 YFSETQ. With V trimmed by 2 bases and J by 2 bases, 4 bases remained unmatched. The CDR3 consists of 14 residues. This CDR3 is CASSFQGGTYEQYF. DNA for the CDR3: TGCGCCAGCAGCTTTCAAGGGGGCACCTACGAGCAGTACTTC.

V is TRBV28 and J is TRBJ2-7; 9 bases line up with TRBD1. V gave up 4 bases and J gave up 6 bases; unmatched junction bases: 7. Germline V lookup: CDR1 MDHEN, CDR2 SYDVKM. The CDR3 runs to 14 residues. The CDR3 spells CASSSPGQGSEQYF. CDR3 nucleotide sequence: TGTGCCAGCAGTTCCCCGGGACAGGGCTCCGAGCAGTACTTC. Drawing the rest from reference TRBV28 and TRBJ2-7, the complete variable domain is DVKVTQSSRYLVKRTGEKVFLECVQDMDHENMFWYRQDPGLGLRLIYFSYDVKMKEKGDIPEGYSVSREKKERFSLILESASTNQTSMYLCASSSPGQGSEQYFGPGTRLTVT.